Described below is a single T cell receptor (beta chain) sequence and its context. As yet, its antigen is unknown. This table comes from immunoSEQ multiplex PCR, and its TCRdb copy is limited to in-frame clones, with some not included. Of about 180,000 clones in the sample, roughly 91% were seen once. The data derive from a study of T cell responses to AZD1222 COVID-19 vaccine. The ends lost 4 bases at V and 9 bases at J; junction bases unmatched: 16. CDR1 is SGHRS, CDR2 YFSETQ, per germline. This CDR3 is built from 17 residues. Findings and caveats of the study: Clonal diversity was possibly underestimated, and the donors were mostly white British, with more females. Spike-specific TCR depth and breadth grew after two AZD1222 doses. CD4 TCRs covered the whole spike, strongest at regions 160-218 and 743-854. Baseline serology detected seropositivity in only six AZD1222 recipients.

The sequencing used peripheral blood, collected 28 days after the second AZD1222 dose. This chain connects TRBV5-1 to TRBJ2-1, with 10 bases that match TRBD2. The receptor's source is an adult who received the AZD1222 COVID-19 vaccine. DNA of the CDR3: TGCGCCAGCAGCCATGGGGGAGCGGGAGGGCGACAGGGTGAGCAGTTCTTC. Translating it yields CASSHGGAGGRQGEQFF.